Detailed here is one T cell receptor beta chain. The antigen this receptor binds is unknown. No much larger clonotype is one base removed from it; base qualities were not supplied. The collaborating institutions used their own protocols to collect whole blood in K2EDTA tubes. For TCRbeta analysis, collaborator samples were shipped as frozen whole blood, as isolated PBMCs, or as DNA extracted from either sample type. These data belong to a study of blood T cell repertoires in COVID-19 (dated by TCRdb to the early 2020s). In the study overall: Collaborator samples came from the United States, Italy and Spain and covered acute and convalescent phases of COVID-19. The prospective study material was composed of cDNA or gDNA derived from T cells, B-cell-depleted T cells, or PBMCs. Deeply sampled blood TCRbeta repertoires from subjects exposed to, actively infected with, or recovered from COVID-19 were included in the dataset. The repertoires were made available in a free public database intended to serve as a resource for research on the immune response to SARS-CoV-2. The samples were drawn from the first 160 participants of the ongoing ImmuneRACE study and from 1,254 subjects provided by 6 global collaborators. A de-identified subject ID, COVID-19 status, age in years and sex were almost always included in the sample metadata. Where HLA class I and class II types were available, the types were taken from metadata supplied by the sample provider, not from assay-based typing.

TCRbeta CDR3 regions were amplified from genomic DNA by means of the immunoSEQ Assay, a bias-controlled multiplex PCR. In the source study's methods: Nucleated cell counts per sample were estimated from amplification of reference gene primers within the assay. To quantify the absolute abundance of each unique TCRbeta CDR3 rearrangement, sequence reads were collapsed and filtered. Productive Simpson clonality was computed per sample as the square root of Simpson's diversity index over productive rearrangements. Here the immuneACCESS table is served through TCRdb, limited to in-frame sequences with V and J called. Missing clones are a known gap in these copies; in checked studies unresolved V genes cover under half, and the rest lacks a known reason. Clone size and the V and J calls come from that table; the DNA yielded D and trimming. The sample table lists roughly 200,000 clones, about nine tenths of them with a count of one. The ten largest clones add up to about 1.7% of the sample.

Overall study results and their limits: The quantity of clinical and demographic metadata differed by source and by participant and was supplied without curation.

The CDR3 runs 14 residues from the cysteine to the phenylalanine. The CDR3 DNA has 42 bases and is translated from base 1. V is reduced by 0 bases and J by 4 bases, leaving a spacing of 9 bases between them. CDR1 and CDR2, per the germline V gene, are MNHEY and SVGAGI. The V and J genes are TRBV6-5 and TRBJ1-1; the D gene is perhaps TRBD1, from 5 matching bases. Material: peripheral blood. The TCR sequence derives from a man aged 65 to 85 with acute or convalescent COVID-19. The CDR3 region has the sequence CASSYSAGFTEAFF. The DNA sequence reads TGTGCCAGCAGTTACTCTGCAGGGTTCACTGAAGCTTTCTTT.